This T cell receptor beta chain was observed in a study of T cells in Graves' hyperthyroidism and ophthalmopathy. Looking at the study overall: Before treatment of any kind, peripheral blood was taken at initial diagnosis. Study-level points and caveats: Among thyroid clonotypes expanded above 0.001, most also appeared in blood.

CDR3 length: 13 residues. The germline V gene has CDR1 MRHNA and CDR2 SNTAGT. There were TCR beta CDR3 regions amplified from RNA transcripts. The TCR CDR3 first-round RT-PCR relied on the HTBI primer set. TCRdb reprocessed the multiplex PCR reads with MiXCR, giving one entry per CDR3 protein. This table holds about 560,000 distinct CDR3 sequences, roughly 17% found once. Notes on this clonotype: Its antigen is not identified. Germline and junction disagree at one end, which may indicate a read error.

The receptor was derived from a woman aged 18-29 years with Graves' hyperthyroidism. Sequenced input: blood. V is TRBV6-4 and J is TRBJ2-2, with 7 bases matching TRBD2. Here the CDR3 reads CASSLADTGEPFF. The CDR3 DNA reads as TGTGCCAGCAGTCTAGCGGACACCGGGGAGCCGTTTTTT.